This TCR beta chain originates from a study of blood T cell repertoires in COVID-19 (TCRdb year 2020). The study in broad terms: Samples covering the acute and convalescent phases of COVID-19 were provided by collaborators in the United States, Italy and Spain. The samples were drawn from two sources: the first 160 participants of the ongoing ImmuneRACE study, and 1,200 or so subjects contributed by 6 global collaborators. Deeply sampled blood TCRbeta repertoires from subjects exposed to, actively infected with, or recovered from COVID-19 were included in the dataset. The repertoires were released in a freely available public database intended as a resource for research on the immune response to SARS-CoV-2. The material from the prospective study consisted of cDNA or gDNA derived from T cells, B-cell-depleted T cells, or PBMCs. Where available, HLA class I and class II types were obtained from metadata supplied by the sample provider rather than from assay-based typing. A de-identified subject ID, COVID-19 status, age in years and sex were almost always included in the sample metadata.

Details on this clone: Its specific antigen is unknown. The input lacks base qualities; no much larger clone sits a single base away.

TCRbeta CDR3 regions were amplified from genomic DNA using the immunoSEQ Assay, a bias-controlled multiplex PCR. The published analysis was carried out like this. The number of nucleated cells in each sample was estimated from the amplification of reference gene primers within the assay. To quantify the absolute abundance of each unique TCRbeta CDR3 rearrangement, sequence reads were collapsed and filtered. For each sample, productive Simpson clonality was calculated as the square root of Simpson's diversity index across productive rearrangements. Sourced from immuneACCESS, this table was stored by TCRdb with only in-frame sequences that have V and J called. A share of the clones is absent; for the studies checked, an unresolved V gene accounts for under half, and the remainder has no known explanation. V and J calls plus clone size are reproduced from that table; the DNA served to infer D and trimming. The table for this sample lists about 180,000 clones; 70% to 85% of them were counted only once. Approximately 7% of the sample lies in the top ten.

V is cut by 0 bases and J by 0 bases, and the space between the germline ends is 15 bases. CDR1 and CDR2, per the germline V gene, are SGHDT and YYEEEE. Its CDR3 holds 17 amino acids, cysteine through phenylalanine. Of all the DNA, just the CDR3 is kept, 51 bases in frame from base 1. One collaborating source in Seattle enrolled patients during active infection and followed them longitudinally through the course of disease. The collaborating institutions used their own protocols to collect whole blood in K2EDTA tubes. For TCRbeta analysis, collaborators shipped samples as frozen whole blood, isolated PBMCs, or DNA extracted from either of those sample types. The paper's findings and limits, for the study overall: Clinical and demographic metadata were provided uncurated, with the amount varying by source and participant.

Sequencing was performed on peripheral blood. The sequence came from an elderly man with COVID-19, enrolled during active disease. The chain employs TRBV5-6 and TRBJ1-2; TRBD1 is possibly the D segment (5 matching bases). The DNA is as follows: TGTGCCAGCAGCTTGGCCGGGGGGTTCAGAGCTAACTATGGCTACACCTTC. This encodes CASSLAGGFRANYGYTF. When the CDR3 is completed using the reference TRBV5-6 and TRBJ1-2 genes on either side, the full variable domain is DAGVTQSPTHLIKTRGQQVTLRCSPKSGHDTVSWYQQALGQGPQFIFQYYEEEERQRGNFPDRFSGHQFPNYSSELNVNALLLGDSALYLCASSLAGGFRANYGYTFGSGTRLTVV.